This TCR beta chain appears in the sequencing data of a study of technical replicates of blood from a handful of donors. This clone has a handful of counts. Profiled with immunoSEQ multiplex PCR; TCRdb holds only in-frame clones, not every one. The sample shows 73,000 or so clones, more than 85% of them seen only once. V dropped 6 bases and J dropped 4 bases, with 12 bases sitting between them. The germline V gene encodes CDR1 SQVTM and CDR2 ANQGSEA. The CDR3 covers 12 residues. The genes are TRBV29-1 and TRBJ1-1; D is unclear. The TCR was taken from a human donor in good health. The specimen was T cells isolated from PBMCs. CDR3 protein: CSVQMGSTEAFF. CDR3 coding DNA: TGCAGCGTCCAGATGGGGAGCACTGAAGCTTTCTTT.